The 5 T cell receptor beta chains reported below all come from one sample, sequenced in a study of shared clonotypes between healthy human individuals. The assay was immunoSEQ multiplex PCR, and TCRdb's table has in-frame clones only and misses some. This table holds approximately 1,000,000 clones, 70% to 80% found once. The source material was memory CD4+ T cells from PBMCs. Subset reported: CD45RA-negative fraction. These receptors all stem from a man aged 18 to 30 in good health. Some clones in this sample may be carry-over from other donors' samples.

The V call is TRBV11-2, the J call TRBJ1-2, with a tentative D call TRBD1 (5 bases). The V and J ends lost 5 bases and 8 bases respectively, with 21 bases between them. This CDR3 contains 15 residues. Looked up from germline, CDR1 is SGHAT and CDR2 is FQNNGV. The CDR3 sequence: CASSVRLGGVGGYTF. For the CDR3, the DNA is TGTGCCAGCAGCGTTCGGCTAGGAGGGGTTGGCGGCTACACCTTC.

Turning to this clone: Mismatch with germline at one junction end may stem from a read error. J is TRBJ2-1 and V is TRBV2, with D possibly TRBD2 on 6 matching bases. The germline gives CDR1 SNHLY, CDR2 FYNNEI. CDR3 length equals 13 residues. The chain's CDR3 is CASSALKAGEQLF. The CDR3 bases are TGTGCCAGCAGTGCCCTGAAAGCGGGTGAGCAGCTCTTC.

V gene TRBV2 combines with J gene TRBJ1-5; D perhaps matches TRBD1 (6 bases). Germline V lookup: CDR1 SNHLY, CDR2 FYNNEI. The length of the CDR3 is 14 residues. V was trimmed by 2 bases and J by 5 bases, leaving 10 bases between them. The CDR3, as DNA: TGTGCCAGCAGTGAATGGGCAGGGGATCAGCCCCAGCATTTT. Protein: CASSEWAGDQPQHF.

The CDR3 is CASSLVPQVPYEQYF. The CDR3 bases are TGTGCCAGCAGCTTAGTCCCACAGGTTCCCTACGAGCAGTACTTC. The V call is TRBV11-2, the J call TRBJ2-7, with TRBD1 as a possible D gene (5 bases). CDR1 is SGHAT and CDR2 is FQNNGV in the germline V gene. The CDR3 totals 15 residues. Trimming left V 1 base short and J 2 bases short, with 12 bases between. The full variable domain, with the rest looked up from reference TRBV11-2 and TRBJ2-7, is EAGVAQSPRYKIIEKRQSVAFWCNPISGHATLYWYQQILGQGPKLLIQFQNNGVVDDSQLPKDRFSAERLKGVDSTLKIQPAKLEDSAVYLCASSLVPQVPYEQYFGPGTRLTVT.

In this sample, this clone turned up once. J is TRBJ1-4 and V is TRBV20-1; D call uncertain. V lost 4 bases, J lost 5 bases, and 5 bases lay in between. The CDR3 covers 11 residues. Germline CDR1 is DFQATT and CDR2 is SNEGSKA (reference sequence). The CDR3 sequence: CSATPNEKLFF. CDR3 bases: TGCAGTGCTACCCCGAATGAAAAACTGTTTTTT.